This is a list of T cell receptor beta chains from one sample in a study of blood T cell repertoires in COVID-19. Clones were sequenced by immunoSEQ multiplex PCR, and TCRdb holds only the in-frame ones, with some missing. The sample records about 440,000 clones, around nine tenths being singletons. Source material: PBMCs or T cells enriched from blood (not recorded which). These receptors came from a woman between 18 and 29 years old with acute COVID-19. Both conserved end residues are part of each CDR3. A D gene is named only where the DNA matches it firmly. Where a row states a size, it is once, few, many or the class of an expanded clone; other rows omit it.

d_call: TRBD1; j_call: TRBJ2-7; clone_size: .; v_call: TRBV6-5; cdr3_nt: TGTGCCAGCAGTTACGCGGGGACAGGAGCCTACGAGCAGTACTTC; cdr3_aa: CASSYAGTGAYEQYF
d_call: .; j_call: TRBJ2-7; clone_size: .; v_call: TRBV28; cdr3_nt: TGTGCCAGCAGTAATCCTAGCTACGAGCAGTACTTC; cdr3_aa: CASSNPSYEQYF
d_call: TRBD1; j_call: TRBJ1-5; clone_size: .; v_call: TRBV19; cdr3_nt: TGTGCCAGTAGCTCTAATACACAGGGGGGTCAGCCCCAGCATTTT; cdr3_aa: CASSSNTQGGQPQHF
d_call: .; j_call: TRBJ2-7; clone_size: .; v_call: TRBV7-8; cdr3_nt: TGTGCCAGCAGCTTAATGGGCGGGACCCACTCCTACGAGCAGTACTTC; cdr3_aa: CASSLMGGTHSYEQYF
d_call: TRBD1; j_call: TRBJ1-2; clone_size: .; v_call: TRBV6-5; cdr3_nt: TGTGCCAGCAGTTACCGAGGGGGCGGGGACTATGGCTACACCTTC; cdr3_aa: CASSYRGGGDYGYTF
d_call: .; j_call: TRBJ1-2; clone_size: .; v_call: TRBV7-9; cdr3_nt: TGTGCCAGCAGCTCTCAGGCATCTAACTATGGCTACACCTTC; cdr3_aa: CASSSQASNYGYTF
d_call: TRBD1; j_call: TRBJ1-2; clone_size: .; v_call: TRBV10-3; cdr3_nt: TGTGCCATCAGTGAGGGACAGGGAGTCTATGGCTACACCTTC; cdr3_aa: CAISEGQGVYGYTF
d_call: .; j_call: TRBJ1-1; clone_size: .; v_call: TRBV29-1; cdr3_nt: TGCAGCGTTGAAGGCCAGGCCACTGAAGCTTTCTTT; cdr3_aa: CSVEGQATEAFF
d_call: TRBD1; j_call: TRBJ1-2; clone_size: .; v_call: TRBV29-1; cdr3_nt: TGCAGCGGGGGGACAGGGAGTAACTATGGCTACACCTTC; cdr3_aa: CSGGTGSNYGYTF
d_call: .; j_call: TRBJ1-2; clone_size: .; v_call: TRBV6-2/TRBV6-3; cdr3_nt: TGTGCCAGCAGTTCGACACTTTATGGCTACACCTTC; cdr3_aa: CASSSTLYGYTF
d_call: TRBD2; j_call: TRBJ2-1; clone_size: .; v_call: TRBV3-1/TRBV3-2; cdr3_nt: TGTGCCAGCAGCTTGGGACTAGCGGGAGGCAATGAGCAGTTCTTC; cdr3_aa: CASSLGLAGGNEQFF
d_call: .; j_call: TRBJ1-4; clone_size: .; v_call: TRBV5-4; cdr3_nt: TGTGCCAGCAGCTTGGCCGGGGGTCCACCTAATGAAAAACTGTTTTTT; cdr3_aa: CASSLAGGPPNEKLFF
d_call: .; j_call: TRBJ2-7; clone_size: .; v_call: TRBV5-1; cdr3_nt: TGCGCCAGCAGCCTAGACAGGATGGCCTACGAGCAGTACTTC; cdr3_aa: CASSLDRMAYEQYF
d_call: TRBD2; j_call: TRBJ2-3; clone_size: .; v_call: TRBV7-2; cdr3_nt: TGTGCCAGCAGCTGGACTAGCGGGCAGAATACGCAGTATTTT; cdr3_aa: CASSWTSGQNTQYF
d_call: .; j_call: TRBJ2-3; clone_size: .; v_call: TRBV2; cdr3_nt: TGTGCCAGCAGTGAACCAGACAGGCCTAGCACAGATACGCAGTATTTT; cdr3_aa: CASSEPDRPSTDTQYF
d_call: TRBD1; j_call: TRBJ2-3; clone_size: .; v_call: TRBV7-9; cdr3_nt: TGTGCCAGCAGCATCGGACAGGGACCATTGTATACGCAGTATTTT; cdr3_aa: CASSIGQGPLYTQYF
d_call: TRBD1; j_call: TRBJ2-7; clone_size: .; v_call: TRBV28; cdr3_nt: TGTGCCAGCAGGTCACAGGGGGAGACCTACGAGCAGTACTTC; cdr3_aa: CASRSQGETYEQYF
d_call: TRBD1; j_call: TRBJ2-7; clone_size: .; v_call: TRBV7-2; cdr3_nt: TGTGCCAGCAGCCCCCAACCCGGGACAGGGTTCGAGCAGTACTTC; cdr3_aa: CASSPQPGTGFEQYF
d_call: .; j_call: TRBJ2-5; clone_size: few; v_call: TRBV12-3/TRBV12-4; cdr3_nt: TGTGCCAGCACCACGGGGTCTGTGGAGACCCAGTACTTC; cdr3_aa: CASTTGSVETQYF
d_call: .; j_call: TRBJ2-1; clone_size: .; v_call: TRBV9; cdr3_nt: TGTGCCAGCACGACGGGGTCGTACAATGAGCAGTTCTTC; cdr3_aa: CASTTGSYNEQFF
d_call: .; j_call: TRBJ1-2; clone_size: .; v_call: TRBV19; cdr3_nt: TGTGCCAGTAGTACGCGGTCGGAAGCAGCTAACTATGGCTACACCTTC; cdr3_aa: CASSTRSEAANYGYTF
d_call: TRBD1; j_call: TRBJ2-1; clone_size: .; v_call: TRBV2; cdr3_nt: TGTGCCAGCAGACAGGACAGGGGCCCCTACAATGAGCAGTTCTTC; cdr3_aa: CASRQDRGPYNEQFF
d_call: TRBD1; j_call: TRBJ2-7; clone_size: .; v_call: TRBV11-2; cdr3_nt: TGTGCCAGCAGGATTAGCCAGGGGGCACGCGAGCAGTACTTC; cdr3_aa: CASRISQGAREQYF
d_call: .; j_call: TRBJ1-5; clone_size: .; v_call: TRBV12-3/TRBV12-4; cdr3_nt: TGTGCCAGCAGCGCCGACAGTCAGCCCCAGCATTTT; cdr3_aa: CASSADSQPQHF
d_call: TRBD1; j_call: TRBJ1-2; clone_size: .; v_call: TRBV7-2; cdr3_nt: TGTGCCAGCAGCTTAAGACAGGGGTACTATGGCTACACCTTC; cdr3_aa: CASSLRQGYYGYTF
d_call: .; j_call: TRBJ2-7; clone_size: .; v_call: TRBV4-1; cdr3_nt: TGCGCCAGCAGCCAAGGGGGGCATTACGAGCAGTACTTC; cdr3_aa: CASSQGGHYEQYF
d_call: .; j_call: TRBJ2-5; clone_size: .; v_call: TRBV10-1; cdr3_nt: TGCGCCAGCGCCCCGACAGCAGACAAGAGAACCCAGTACTTC; cdr3_aa: CASAPTADKRTQYF
d_call: TRBD1; j_call: TRBJ2-7; clone_size: .; v_call: TRBV7-8; cdr3_nt: TGTGCCAGCAGCCTCGGACAGGCTGCCTACGAGCAGTACTTC; cdr3_aa: CASSLGQAAYEQYF
d_call: .; j_call: TRBJ1-1; clone_size: .; v_call: TRBV5-1; cdr3_nt: TGCGCCAGCAGCTTGGTTTCGGCAGGGAACACTGAAGCTTTCTTT; cdr3_aa: CASSLVSAGNTEAFF
d_call: .; j_call: TRBJ1-5; clone_size: .; v_call: TRBV27; cdr3_nt: TGTGCCAGCAGTTCTGGGGGGGGGCCCCAGCCCCAGCATTTT; cdr3_aa: CASSSGGGPQPQHF
d_call: TRBD1; j_call: TRBJ1-1; clone_size: .; v_call: TRBV18; cdr3_nt: TGTGCCAGCTCCCCGAGGGACAGGGGAACTGAAGCTTTCTTT; cdr3_aa: CASSPRDRGTEAFF
d_call: TRBD2; j_call: TRBJ2-3; clone_size: .; v_call: TRBV4-1; cdr3_nt: TGCGCCAGTAGCGGGGGGGCCCCAGATACGCAGTATTTT; cdr3_aa: CASSGGAPDTQYF
d_call: .; j_call: TRBJ1-2; clone_size: .; v_call: TRBV3-1/TRBV3-2; cdr3_nt: TGTGCCAGCAGCCAAGAAGCGGGCCACTATGGCTACACCTTC; cdr3_aa: CASSQEAGHYGYTF
d_call: .; j_call: TRBJ2-1; clone_size: .; v_call: TRBV12-3/TRBV12-4; cdr3_nt: TGTGCCAGCAGTTTACTGGCAAACAATGAGCAGTTCTTC; cdr3_aa: CASSLLANNEQFF
d_call: .; j_call: TRBJ2-1; clone_size: .; v_call: TRBV27; cdr3_nt: TGTGCCAGCAGTTTGGCGGCGAGACGCAATGAGCAGTTCTTC; cdr3_aa: CASSLAARRNEQFF
d_call: TRBD2; j_call: TRBJ2-3; clone_size: .; v_call: TRBV10-3; cdr3_nt: TGTGCCATCAGTGAGTCGGGACTAGCGGTCCTTAGCACAGATACGCAGTATTTT; cdr3_aa: CAISESGLAVLSTDTQYF
d_call: TRBD1; j_call: TRBJ2-7; clone_size: .; v_call: TRBV6-1; cdr3_nt: TGTGCCAGCAGTGAAGCCGGGACAGGCGTGGAGCAGTACTTC; cdr3_aa: CASSEAGTGVEQYF
d_call: TRBD1; j_call: TRBJ1-6; clone_size: .; v_call: TRBV11-2; cdr3_nt: TGTGCCAGCAGCTCTGGGACAGGAAGCTCCTATAATTCACCCCTCCACTTT; cdr3_aa: CASSSGTGSSYNSPLHF
d_call: TRBD1; j_call: TRBJ1-2; clone_size: .; v_call: TRBV20-1; cdr3_nt: TGCAGTGCCAGTGATACAGGGGGGTCGGGCTATGGCTACACCTTC; cdr3_aa: CSASDTGGSGYGYTF
d_call: .; j_call: TRBJ1-2; clone_size: .; v_call: TRBV10-2; cdr3_nt: TGCGCCAGCGCGCAGGGAATTAGGCGCTACACCTTC; cdr3_aa: CASAQGIRRYTF
d_call: .; j_call: TRBJ1-1; clone_size: .; v_call: TRBV3-1/TRBV3-2; cdr3_nt: TGTGCCAGCAGCCATGGGGGGACTGAAGCTTTCTTT; cdr3_aa: CASSHGGTEAFF
d_call: .; j_call: TRBJ1-2; clone_size: .; v_call: TRBV12-3/TRBV12-4; cdr3_nt: TGTGCCAGCAGTTCCCGGGACATCGGCTACACCTTC; cdr3_aa: CASSSRDIGYTF
d_call: .; j_call: TRBJ1-2; clone_size: .; v_call: TRBV10-3; cdr3_nt: TGTGCCATCAGTGAGTCGTCCTCCTATGGCTACACCTTC; cdr3_aa: CAISESSSYGYTF
d_call: .; j_call: TRBJ2-1; clone_size: .; v_call: TRBV20-1; cdr3_nt: TGCAGTGCTGGGGACTCCAATGAGCAGTTCTTC; cdr3_aa: CSAGDSNEQFF
d_call: .; j_call: TRBJ1-1; clone_size: .; v_call: TRBV11-2; cdr3_nt: TGTGCCAGCAGCTTAGCAGGGTCAGGAGCTTTCTTT; cdr3_aa: CASSLAGSGAFF
d_call: TRBD2; j_call: TRBJ2-7; clone_size: .; v_call: TRBV7-2; cdr3_nt: TGTGCCAGCAGCTTACAGGGACTAGCGGGATCCTACGAGCAGTACTTC; cdr3_aa: CASSLQGLAGSYEQYF
d_call: .; j_call: TRBJ2-6; clone_size: once; v_call: TRBV19; cdr3_nt: TGTGCCAGTAGTAACTACCTAGTTCCCGGGGCCAACGTCCTGACTTTC; cdr3_aa: CASSNYLVPGANVLTF
d_call: TRBD1; j_call: TRBJ2-2; clone_size: .; v_call: TRBV6-2/TRBV6-3; cdr3_nt: TGTGCCAGCAGTTACTCGTTGGGACAGGGGGCCAACACCGGGGAGCTGTTTTTT; cdr3_aa: CASSYSLGQGANTGELFF
d_call: TRBD1; j_call: TRBJ2-7; clone_size: .; v_call: TRBV5-1; cdr3_nt: TGCGCCAGCAGGCCGGAACCGGGACAGGGGAACTACGAGCAGTACTTC; cdr3_aa: CASRPEPGQGNYEQYF
d_call: .; j_call: TRBJ1-1; clone_size: .; v_call: TRBV18; cdr3_nt: TGTGCCAGCTCACCGCGGAAGAACACTGAAGCTTTCTTT; cdr3_aa: CASSPRKNTEAFF
d_call: TRBD2; j_call: TRBJ2-1; clone_size: .; v_call: TRBV4-1; cdr3_nt: TGCGCCAGCAGCCCGTCGGGGCGGGGGGGCTCCTACAATGAGCAGTTCTTC; cdr3_aa: CASSPSGRGGSYNEQFF
d_call: .; j_call: TRBJ1-4; clone_size: .; v_call: TRBV25-1; cdr3_nt: TGTGCCACAGGGGCTGAAAAACTGTTTTTT; cdr3_aa: CATGAEKLFF
d_call: .; j_call: TRBJ2-1; clone_size: .; v_call: TRBV27; cdr3_nt: TGTGCCAGCAGTTTATCCGGGAACTATGAGCAGTTCTTC; cdr3_aa: CASSLSGNYEQFF